The rows below give T cell receptor beta chains drawn from one sample of a study of T cells in Graves' hyperthyroidism and ophthalmopathy. TCRdb re-derived calls from the multiplex PCR reads in MiXCR, one entry per CDR3 protein. The repertoire includes about 180,000 distinct CDR3 sequences, approximately 15% of them detected once, and around 27% sits in the top ten. The specimen was blood. The receptors stem from a woman aged 45 to 65 with Graves' hyperthyroidism. The conserved cysteine and the conserved F or W are not part of the CDR3 here.

J gene	V gene	CDR3 protein
TRBJ2-2	TRBV7-3	ASRLGTGLAGELF
TRBJ2-2	TRBV19	ASSIKAGGTGELF
TRBJ1-6	TRBV25-1	ASSARTGRWLEPLH
TRBJ2-7	TRBV6-1	ASQGQGTYEQY
TRBJ1-2	TRBV20-1	SARDLKGYT
TRBJ1-5	TRBV24-1	ATSDNSNQPQH
TRBJ2-1	TRBV19	ASSIGEDNEQF
TRBJ1-5	TRBV19	ASRLYGENQPQH
TRBJ2-1	TRBV19	ASSGRGRNEQF
TRBJ1-4	TRBV6-1	ASSESDGWNEKLF